This T cell receptor (beta chain) was recorded in a study of shared clonotypes between healthy human individuals. General study points: In a handful of donors, around 4.8% of naive CD4 clonotypes appeared in common.

Terminally differentiated effector memory CD45RA+ cells were excluded by CCR7 positive selection of CD45RO-negative cells. The CDR3 is made up of 21 amino acids. In germline, CDR1 is SGHRS, CDR2 YFSETQ. After removal of 4 bases from V and 4 bases from J, the junction contained 21 bases not matched to a gene. Clones were read by immunoSEQ multiplex PCR, and TCRdb kept only the in-frame ones, dropping some. The sample holds roughly 2.1 million clones; under 95% are singletons and the top ten take 1.5% to 2%. About this clone: What it recognizes is unknown.

This chain connects TRBV5-1 to TRBJ2-3; 13 positions match TRBD2. The receptor was isolated from a young man in good health. Some clones in this sample may be carry-over from other donors' samples. Sequencing was performed on naive CD8+ T cells from PBMCs. For the CDR3, the DNA is TGCGCCAGCAGCACCCGACCCCCTGGACTAGCGGGAGTAGGGTTTGCAGATACGCAGTATTTT. This encodes CASSTRPPGLAGVGFADTQYF.